This TCR beta chain was sequenced for a study of T cell responses to AZD1222 COVID-19 vaccine (dated by TCRdb to about 2021). For the wider study: TCR sequencing was performed for over 230 trial participants, of whom 200 to 210 were given two doses of AZD1222 and some 26 were given two doses of MenACWY control vaccine. Enrollment into the trials was organized by age into subgroups of 18-55, 56-69 and 70-plus years, and those subgroups contained approximately 150, 30 and 60 TCR-sequenced participants, respectively. Overall study results and their limits: Most participants were white British and females outnumbered males, and the authors suggested that clonal diversity may have been underestimated. Because no day 14 peak-response samples were available, the repertoires could be characterized only after the peak T cell response. Conclusions about previously exposed vaccinees are limited because only six or seven AZD1222 recipients were SARS-CoV-2 seropositive at baseline. Vaccine-associated CD4 TCRs spanned the whole spike protein, with dominant responses in regions 160-218 and 743-854. After two AZD1222 doses, spike-specific TCR breadth and depth were significantly higher than at day 0 and than in MenACWY recipients. Reportedly, almost half of the unique spike-specific TCRs recognized epitopes lying outside the regions that are mutated in the B.1.351 and B.1.1.7 variants. The 56-69-year group was small, and its depth increase did not reach significance, likely because of low power.

The time point label of this sample denotes: about 28 days (+/-7) after the second vaccine dose. The treatment or condition label for this specimen denotes: meningococcal conjugate vaccine given as trial control. Samples from vaccinated people were obtained from the UK trials COV001 and COV002, which included a single-blind randomized controlled phase 2/3 trial of AZD1222 (ChAdOx1 nCoV-19) in healthy adults. For TCRbeta chain sequencing, PBMC samples from trial participants were taken at day 0 and at day 28 after the second dose. About this clone: This receptor's antigen is unknown. No much larger clonotype is one base removed from it; base qualities were not supplied.

The germline V gene encodes CDR1 ENHRY and CDR2 SYGVKD. V lost 4 bases and J lost 0 bases; the stretch between them is 9 bases long. Counted from cysteine to phenylalanine, this CDR3 has 15 amino acids. Kept here is only the CDR3 DNA, which spans 45 bases and is read in frame from base 1. The CDR3 regions of human TCRbeta chains were subjected to immunosequencing. The study's processing was this. Repertoire TCRs were matched against a reference library of SARS-CoV-2-specific TCRs generated with the MIRA antigen-specificity platform. Breadth meant the fraction of unique TCRs that were SARS-CoV-2-associated, whereas depth meant the fraction of total T cells that were SARS-CoV-2-associated. Using the MIRA data, each spike-specific TCR was assigned both to the spike region to which the TCR was reactive and to a CD4 or CD8 class. Log10-transformed breadth and depth values were compared by one-way ANOVA with Sidak's multiple comparisons tests. The table comes from immuneACCESS by way of TCRdb, which keeps in-frame sequences with V and J called. Part of the clones is missing from these tables; in studies checked, under half for an unresolved V gene and the rest for unknown reasons. V and J calls and clone size are those listed in that table; D and trimming were worked out from the DNA. Here the sample has 180,000 or so clones; approximately 90% occur a single time. The ten largest make up about 4.3% of the sample.

The V and J segments used are TRBV10-3 and TRBJ2-2; TRBD2 is a possible D gene, resting on 6 matching bases. The material was peripheral blood, obtained 28 days after the second dose of the MenACWY control vaccine. The receptor's source is an adult who received the MenACWY meningococcal vaccine as a control. DNA sequence: TGTGCCATCAGTGGGGCTAGCGCGAACACCGGGGAGCTGTTTTTT. This gives the protein CAISGASANTGELFF.